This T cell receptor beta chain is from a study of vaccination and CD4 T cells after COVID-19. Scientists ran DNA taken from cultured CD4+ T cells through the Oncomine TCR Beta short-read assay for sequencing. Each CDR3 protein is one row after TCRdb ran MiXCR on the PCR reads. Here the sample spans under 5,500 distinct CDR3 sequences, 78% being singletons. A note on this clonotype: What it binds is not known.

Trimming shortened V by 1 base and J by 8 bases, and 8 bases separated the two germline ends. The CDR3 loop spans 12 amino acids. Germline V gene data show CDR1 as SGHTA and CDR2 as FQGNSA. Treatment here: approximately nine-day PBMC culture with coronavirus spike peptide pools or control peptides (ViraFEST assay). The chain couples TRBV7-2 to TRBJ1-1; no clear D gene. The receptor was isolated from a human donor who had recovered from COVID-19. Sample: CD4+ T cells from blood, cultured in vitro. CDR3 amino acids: CASSLVTPEAFF. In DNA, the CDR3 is TGTGCCAGCAGCTTAGTAACGCCCGAAGCTTTCTTT.